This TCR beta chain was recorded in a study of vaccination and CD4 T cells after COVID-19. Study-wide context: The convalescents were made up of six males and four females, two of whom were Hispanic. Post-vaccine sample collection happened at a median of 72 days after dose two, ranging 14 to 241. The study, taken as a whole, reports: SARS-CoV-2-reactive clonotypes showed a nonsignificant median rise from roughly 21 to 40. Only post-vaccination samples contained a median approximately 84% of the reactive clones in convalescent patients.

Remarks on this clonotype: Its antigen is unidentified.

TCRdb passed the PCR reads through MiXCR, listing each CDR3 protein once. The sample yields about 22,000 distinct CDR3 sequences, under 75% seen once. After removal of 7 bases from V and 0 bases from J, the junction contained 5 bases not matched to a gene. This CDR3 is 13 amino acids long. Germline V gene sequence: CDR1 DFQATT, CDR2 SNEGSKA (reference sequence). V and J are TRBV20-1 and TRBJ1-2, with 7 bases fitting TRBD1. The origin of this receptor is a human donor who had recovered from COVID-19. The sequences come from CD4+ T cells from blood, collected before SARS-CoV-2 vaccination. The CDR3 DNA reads TGCAGTGTCAGGACAGGCTCTAACTATGGCTACACCTTC. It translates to CSVRTGSNYGYTF.